This entry describes one T cell receptor beta chain. Its antigen is still unknown. Germline V lookup: CDR1 MNHEY, CDR2 SVGAGI. The CDR3 is 14 residues long. V gave up 1 base and J gave up 1 base, with 7 bases separating them. The data originate from a study of PD-1 blockade in classical Hodgkin lymphoma. Using immunoSEQ multiplex PCR, the repertoire was profiled, and TCRdb retains in-frame clones only, with some absent. The repertoire holds tens of thousands of clones, with about 80% as singletons. General study points: Healthy donors reportedly exceeded newly diagnosed patients in baseline TCR diversity. Before treatment, complete responders showed about the same diversity as newly diagnosed patients. By C4D1 there was a significant rise in CD4+ TCR diversity but not in CD8+ TCR diversity. Initiation of nivolumab under 1 year after ASCT led to exclusion of patients.

Regarding time point: cycle 4 day 1 (C4D1), after 5 to 7 weeks of nivolumab. Every patient relapsed after autologous stem cell transplantation, and brentuximab vedotin exposure varied. Material: peripheral blood mononuclear cells (PBMCs), obtained before the fourth cycle of nivolumab. The TCR comes from a human donor with classical Hodgkin lymphoma. The V call is TRBV6-5, the J call TRBJ1-2, with unresolved D. The CDR3 nucleotides read TGTGCCAGCAGTTACTATGGGCATAACTATGGCTACACCTTC. Residues: CASSYYGHNYGYTF.